These T cell receptor beta chains were read from a single sample in a study of beta chain features in type 1 diabetes. The protocol was immunoSEQ multiplex PCR, while the TCRdb copy is restricted to in-frame clones and leaves out a portion. The sample includes 70,000 to 95,000 clones, 30% to 35% of them seen just once. Sequenced: stem cell memory CD4+ T cells from blood. These receptors originate from a woman under 30 in good health. CDR3s include the opening cysteine and the closing phenylalanine or tryptophan. D genes are given only for firm matches. Rows give clone size only sometimes, using once, few, many, or a class for an expanded clone.

TRBJ2-3,TRBV28,-,-,CASSSLETGPPYF,TGTGCCAGCAGTTCACTAGAAACCGGCCCGCCGTATTTT
TRBJ2-6,TRBV14,TRBD1,many,CASSPRQGFSSGANVLTF,TGTGCCAGCAGCCCGAGACAGGGTTTTTCCTCTGGGGCCAACGTCCTGACTTTC
TRBJ1-2,TRBV5-4,TRBD1,-,CASSRRGDRLTNYGYTF,TGTGCCAGCAGCCGACGGGGGGACAGGCTGACTAACTATGGCTACACCTTC
TRBJ2-5,TRBV5-1,TRBD1,-,CASSLDPGQGAETQYF,TGCGCCAGCAGCTTGGATCCGGGACAGGGGGCTGAGACCCAGTACTTC
TRBJ1-2,TRBV7-3,TRBD1,few,CASSLKSAGGVDGYTF,TGTGCCAGCAGCTTAAAGTCGGCAGGGGGCGTGGATGGCTACACCTTC
TRBJ1-2,TRBV7-9,TRBD1,-,CASSQIGQEGYTF,TGTGCCAGCAGCCAAATAGGACAGGAAGGCTACACCTTC
TRBJ2-4,TRBV4-3,TRBD2,-,CASSQGGMFKNIQYF,TGCGCCAGCAGCCAGGGGGGGATGTTCAAAAACATTCAGTACTTC
TRBJ2-2,TRBV5-1,-,-,CASSPRESLGELFF,TGCGCCAGCAGCCCACGGGAGAGCCTCGGGGAGCTGTTTTTT
TRBJ1-1,TRBV6-5,-,-,CASATVVNTEAFF,TGTGCCAGCGCTACAGTAGTGAACACTGAAGCTTTCTTT
TRBJ1-1,TRBV5-6,TRBD1,-,CASSETGQSEREAFF,TGTGCCAGCAGCGAGACGGGACAGTCCGAGAGGGAAGCTTTCTTT
TRBJ2-7,TRBV6-1,TRBD1,-,CASSTMDRSDEQYF,TGTGCCAGCAGTACCATGGACAGGTCCGACGAGCAGTACTTC
TRBJ1-1,TRBV11-2,-,few,CASSLALQGVAEAFF,TGTGCCAGCAGCCTAGCCCTACAGGGAGTCGCTGAAGCTTTCTTT
TRBJ1-2,TRBV2,TRBD1,-,CASSGDRENGYTF,TGTGCCAGCAGTGGGGACAGGGAGAATGGCTACACCTTC
TRBJ2-5,TRBV6-1,-,-,CASSPPRGAKETQYF,TGTGCCAGCAGTCCCCCACGGGGGGCGAAAGAGACCCAGTACTTC
TRBJ2-1,TRBV10-1,TRBD2,-,CASSESVAGVSKEQFF,TGCGCCAGCAGTGAGTCGGTCGCGGGAGTATCCAAAGAGCAGTTCTTC
TRBJ2-1,TRBV7-6,TRBD2,-,CASSPRTSDEQFF,TGTGCCAGCAGCCCGAGGACTAGCGATGAGCAGTTCTTC
TRBJ1-6,TRBV4-3,-,-,CASSQDGTKASPLHF,TGCGCCAGCAGCCAAGACGGGACAAAGGCTTCACCCCTCCACTTT
TRBJ1-3,TRBV30,-,-,CAWSAGVSGNTIYF,TGTGCCTGGAGTGCAGGGGTTAGTGGAAACACCATATATTTT
TRBJ2-4,TRBV7-9,TRBD1,-,CASSLAGQGIQYF,TGTGCCAGCAGCTTAGCGGGACAGGGCATTCAGTACTTC
TRBJ2-2,TRBV9,-,few,CASSVGISGRRNTGELFF,TGTGCCAGCAGCGTAGGAATTAGTGGGAGAAGAAACACCGGGGAGCTGTTTTTT
TRBJ2-5,TRBV6-1,-,-,CASSRQYQETQYF,TGTGCCAGCAGTCGACAGTACCAAGAGACCCAGTACTTC
TRBJ1-1,TRBV15,-,-,CATSKQDGEAFF,TGTGCCACCAGCAAACAAGACGGGGAAGCTTTCTTT
TRBJ2-7,TRBV6-1,-,-,CATWTAMNYEQYF,TGTGCCACGTGGACAGCTATGAACTACGAGCAGTACTTC
TRBJ2-1,TRBV30,-,-,CACTPGNEQFF,TGTGCCTGCACCCCGGGGAACGAGCAGTTCTTC
TRBJ2-1,TRBV29-1,-,few,CSAGLTSYNEQFF,TGCAGCGCAGGACTTACCTCCTACAATGAGCAGTTCTTC
TRBJ2-7,TRBV10-3,-,-,CAISESIAGAVEQYF,TGTGCCATCAGTGAGTCGATCGCGGGGGCCGTCGAGCAGTACTTC
TRBJ2-5,TRBV7-9,-,few,CASSLGARGYQETQYF,TGTGCCAGCAGCTTAGGAGCCAGGGGCTACCAAGAGACCCAGTACTTC
TRBJ1-3,TRBV18,TRBD1,few,CASSPGQASSGNTIYF,TGTGCCAGCTCACCGGGACAGGCCAGCTCTGGAAACACCATATATTTT
TRBJ2-3,TRBV30,-,few,CAAGGSTDTQYF,TGTGCCGCAGGAGGAAGCACAGATACGCAGTATTTT
TRBJ2-2,TRBV5-1,TRBD2,few,CASSPTSGGSSGTGELFF,TGCGCCAGCAGCCCGACTAGCGGGGGGTCCTCGGGTACCGGGGAGCTGTTTTTT
TRBJ2-1,TRBV5-1,TRBD2,few,CASSSGTSGFLEQFF,TGCGCCAGCAGCTCGGGGACTAGCGGTTTTTTAGAGCAGTTCTTC
TRBJ1-1,TRBV10-3,-,few,CAISREPNTEAFF,TGTGCCATCAGCCGGGAGCCGAACACTGAAGCTTTCTTT
TRBJ1-1,TRBV5-4,TRBD1,-,CASSSSFDRGAFF,TGTGCCAGCAGCTCTTCCTTTGACAGGGGAGCTTTCTTT
TRBJ1-1,TRBV6-6,-,-,CASTNNGMEAFF,TGTGCCAGCACCAACAACGGGATGGAAGCTTTCTTT
TRBJ2-7,TRBV7-2,TRBD2,few,CASSGDYSYEQYF,TGTGCCAGCAGCGGGGACTACTCCTACGAGCAGTACTTC
TRBJ2-7,TRBV9,-,few,CASSRSTGSSYEQYF,TGTGCCAGCAGCCGATCGACGGGGAGCTCCTACGAGCAGTACTTC
TRBJ1-1,TRBV5-6,TRBD1,-,CASSLGQGMNTEAFF,TGTGCCAGCAGCTTGGGACAGGGAATGAACACTGAAGCTTTCTTT
TRBJ1-2,TRBV18,TRBD1,-,CASSPPGQGINYGYTF,TGTGCCAGCTCACCACCCGGACAGGGGATTAACTATGGCTACACCTTC
TRBJ2-5,TRBV5-4,-,few,CASSLDSDQETQYF,TGTGCCAGCAGTTTAGACAGCGATCAAGAGACCCAGTACTTC
TRBJ1-1,TRBV6-6,-,few,CASSRAGEAFF,TGTGCCAGCAGTCGAGCAGGTGAAGCTTTCTTT
TRBJ2-7,TRBV7-8,TRBD2,-,CASSAQRELWEQYF,TGTGCCAGCAGCGCGCAGCGGGAGCTGTGGGAGCAGTACTTC
TRBJ1-5,TRBV19,TRBD1,-,CASTGTGRNQPQHF,TGTGCCAGTACCGGGACAGGGCGCAATCAGCCCCAGCATTTT
TRBJ2-1,TRBV4-1,TRBD2,-,CASSQDVGTSGRNEQFF,TGCGCCAGCAGCCAAGATGTAGGGACTAGCGGGAGGAATGAGCAGTTCTTC
TRBJ2-7,TRBV5-5,TRBD1,-,CASSPDRGSYEQYF,TGTGCCAGCAGCCCAGACAGGGGCTCCTACGAGCAGTACTTC
TRBJ2-1,TRBV5-1,TRBD1,-,CAGSLRPGTDYNEQFF,TGCGCCGGGTCCCTTCGCCCCGGGACAGACTACAATGAGCAGTTCTTC
TRBJ2-1,TRBV18,-,-,CASSPLGGARGYNEQFF,TGTGCCAGCTCACCCCTCGGAGGGGCGCGAGGGTACAATGAGCAGTTCTTC
TRBJ1-6,TRBV4-3,-,-,CASSLSGPPLHF,TGCGCCAGCAGCCTTTCAGGTCCACCCCTCCACTTT
TRBJ1-1,TRBV5-5,TRBD1,-,CASSLDRGLTEAFF,TGTGCCAGCAGCTTGGACAGGGGGCTTACTGAAGCTTTCTTT
TRBJ2-2,TRBV18,TRBD1,-,CASHRQGATNTGELFF,TGTGCCAGCCATCGACAGGGGGCGACGAACACCGGGGAGCTGTTTTTT
TRBJ2-3,TRBV18,TRBD1,-,CASSPGQVTDTQYF,TGTGCCAGCTCACCGGGACAGGTCACAGATACGCAGTATTTT
TRBJ2-1,TRBV11-3,TRBD2,-,CASSPGLAGKSSYNEQFF,TGTGCCAGCAGCCCGGGACTAGCGGGAAAAAGCTCCTACAATGAGCAGTTCTTC
TRBJ1-1,TRBV7-9,-,-,CASSFSNTEAFF,TGTGCCAGCAGCTTCTCGAACACTGAAGCTTTCTTT
TRBJ2-5,TRBV4-1,-,-,CASSRFQGKGQETQYF,TGCGCCAGCAGCCGCTTTCAGGGTAAGGGCCAAGAGACCCAGTACTTC
TRBJ2-5,TRBV19,-,-,CASSDQGRETQYF,TGTGCCAGTAGTGATCAGGGGCGGGAGACCCAGTACTTC
TRBJ2-7,TRBV6-6,TRBD2,-,CASSSELAGVFEQYF,TGTGCCAGCAGTTCTGAACTAGCGGGAGTATTTGAGCAGTACTTC